What follows is one T cell receptor beta chain and its context. Its specific antigen is unknown. Within one base of it there is no much larger clone, and no base qualities were kept. TCRbeta CDR3 regions were amplified from genomic DNA by means of the immunoSEQ Assay, a bias-controlled multiplex PCR. Processing in the source paper ran as follows. The number of nucleated cells in each sample was estimated from the amplification of reference gene primers within the assay. Sequence reads were collapsed and filtered to measure the absolute abundance of every unique TCRbeta CDR3 rearrangement. For each sample, productive Simpson clonality was calculated as the square root of Simpson's diversity index over productive rearrangements. TCRdb mirrors the immuneACCESS table, restricted to in-frame sequences. Some clones are absent from its copies; in checked studies, under half trace to an unresolved V gene, and the reason for the others is unknown. V, J and clone size reflect that table, while D and trimming were determined from the DNA. The sample has about 110,000 clones on record, 81% of them singletons. Around 1.5% of the sample lies in the top ten.

This sample is part of a study of blood T cell repertoires in COVID-19 (dated by TCRdb to the early 2020s). About the study as a whole: Samples covering the acute and convalescent phases of COVID-19 were provided by collaborators in the United States, Italy and Spain. Samples were obtained from the ongoing ImmuneRACE study (first 160 participants) and from 1,254 subjects provided by 6 global collaborators. The repertoires were released in a freely available public database intended as a resource for research on the immune response to SARS-CoV-2. The material from the prospective study consisted of cDNA or gDNA derived from T cells, B-cell-depleted T cells, or PBMCs. The dataset comprised deeply sampled blood TCRbeta repertoires from subjects exposed to, actively infected with, or recovered from COVID-19. Where available, HLA class I and class II types were taken from metadata supplied by the sample provider and were not determined by assay-based typing. A de-identified subject ID, COVID-19 status, age in years and sex were almost always included in the sample metadata. Paper-wide results and their limitations: How much clinical and demographic metadata was included differed by source and by participant, and the metadata was provided uncurated.

The collaborating institutions used their own protocols to collect whole blood in K2EDTA tubes. Collaborator samples were shipped for TCRbeta analysis as frozen whole blood, isolated PBMCs, or DNA extracted from either sample type. Measured from the cysteine to the phenylalanine, the CDR3 is 13 residues long. Just CDR3 DNA is preserved here, 39 bases in frame from base 1. From a lookup of the germline V gene (reference sequence), CDR1 and CDR2 are SGHNT and YYREEE. V loses 6 bases of germline sequence and J loses 8 bases, and the interval between the two ends is 17 bases. The chain joins TRBV5-4 to TRBJ1-2; the D region possibly corresponds to TRBD1 (6 bases align). This clonotype was obtained from a middle-aged man with acute or convalescent COVID-19. Material: peripheral blood. This receptor carries the CDR3 CASTWGGRGGYTF. The nucleotide sequence is TGTGCCAGCACCTGGGGGGGGCGAGGAGGCTACACCTTC. When the CDR3 is completed using the reference TRBV5-4 and TRBJ1-2 genes on either side, the full variable domain is ETGVTQSPTHLIKTRGQQVTLRCSSQSGHNTVSWYQQALGQGPQFIFQYYREEENGRGNFPPRFSGLQFPNYSSELNVNALELDDSALYLCASTWGGRGGYTFGSGTRLTVV.